This T cell receptor beta chain came from a study of blood T cell repertoires in COVID-19. The CDR3 runs 13 residues. Germline CDR1 and CDR2: SGHAT and FQNNGV. With 0 bases removed from V and 3 bases from J, the gap between germline ends came to 6 bases. TCRdb keeps only in-frame clones here, not all; method: immunoSEQ multiplex PCR. The sample holds approximately 180,000 clones; 70% to 90% are singletons and the top ten take 20% to 25%. The sample consisted of peripheral blood. The chain is built from TRBV11-2 and TRBJ2-7, with unresolved D. This TCR was sampled from a man in his fifties or sixties with active or convalescent COVID-19. The CDR3 region has the DNA TGTGCCAGCAGCTTAGATGCAGGCTACGAGCAGTACTTC. This codes for CASSLDAGYEQYF.